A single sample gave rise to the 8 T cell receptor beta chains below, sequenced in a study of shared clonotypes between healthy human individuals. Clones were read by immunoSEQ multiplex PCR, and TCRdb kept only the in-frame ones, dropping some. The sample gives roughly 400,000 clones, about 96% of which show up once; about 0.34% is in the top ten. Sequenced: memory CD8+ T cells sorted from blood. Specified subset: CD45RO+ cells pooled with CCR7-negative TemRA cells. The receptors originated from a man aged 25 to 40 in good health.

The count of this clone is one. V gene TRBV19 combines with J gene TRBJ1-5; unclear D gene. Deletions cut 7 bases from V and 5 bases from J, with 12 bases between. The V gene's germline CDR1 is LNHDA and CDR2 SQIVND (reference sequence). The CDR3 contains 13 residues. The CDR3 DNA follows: TGTGCCAGTACAATGGGAGATTATCAGCCCCAGCATTTT. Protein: CASTMGDYQPQHF.

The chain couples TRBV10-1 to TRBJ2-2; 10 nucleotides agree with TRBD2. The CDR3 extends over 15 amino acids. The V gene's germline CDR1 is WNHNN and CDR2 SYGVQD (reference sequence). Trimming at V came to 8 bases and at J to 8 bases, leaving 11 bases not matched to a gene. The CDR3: CASPRCLAGVGELFF. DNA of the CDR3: TGCGCCAGCCCCCGTTGCCTAGCGGGAGTGGGGGAGCTGTTTTTT.

CDR3 bases: TGTGCCAGCAGCTTACGGTCGCTAGCGGGGAATTACAATGAGCAGTTCTTC. This encodes CASSLRSLAGNYNEQFF. The V call is TRBV7-2, the J call TRBJ2-1; 9 bases align to TRBD2. The germline V gene encodes CDR1 SGHTA and CDR2 FQGNSA. J gave up 4 bases and V 2 bases, and 9 bases lay outside the gene matches. The length of the CDR3 is 17 residues.

The CDR3 sequence: CASSLVIQRNEQYF. In DNA, the CDR3 is TGTGCCAGCAGCTTAGTTATTCAACGTAACGAGCAGTACTTC. V is TRBV7-2 and J is TRBJ2-7; D is unresolved. The CDR3 covers 14 residues. The V end was cut by 1 base, the J end by 5 bases, with 12 bases between. Germline V gene data show CDR1 as SGHTA and CDR2 as FQGNSA.

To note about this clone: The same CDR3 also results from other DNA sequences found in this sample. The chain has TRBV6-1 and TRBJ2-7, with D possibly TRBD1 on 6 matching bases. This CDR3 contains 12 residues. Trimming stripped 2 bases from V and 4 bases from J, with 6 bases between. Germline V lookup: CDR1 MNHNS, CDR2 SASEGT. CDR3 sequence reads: CASSERGYEQYF. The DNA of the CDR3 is TGTGCCAGCAGTGAAAGGGGGTACGAGCAGTACTTC.

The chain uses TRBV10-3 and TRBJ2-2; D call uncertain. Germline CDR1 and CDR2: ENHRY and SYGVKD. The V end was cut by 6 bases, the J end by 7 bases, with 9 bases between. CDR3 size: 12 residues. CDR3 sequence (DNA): TGTGCCATCAGCCGGGTAAACGGGGAGCTGTTTTTT. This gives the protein CAISRVNGELFF.

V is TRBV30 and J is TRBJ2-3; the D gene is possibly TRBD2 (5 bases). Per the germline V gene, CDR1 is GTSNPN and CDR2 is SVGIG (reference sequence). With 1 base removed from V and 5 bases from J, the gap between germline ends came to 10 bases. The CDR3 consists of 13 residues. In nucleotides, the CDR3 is TGTGCCTGGAGTGCTGGGAGTAAAGATACGCAGTATTTT. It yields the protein CAWSAGSKDTQYF.

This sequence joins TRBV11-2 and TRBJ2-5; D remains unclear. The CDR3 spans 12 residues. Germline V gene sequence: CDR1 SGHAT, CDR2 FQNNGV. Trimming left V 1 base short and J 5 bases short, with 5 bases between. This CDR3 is CASSLGFETQYF. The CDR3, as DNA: TGTGCCAGCAGCTTAGGGTTTGAGACCCAGTACTTC.